A selection of T cell receptor beta chains follows, all from one sample in a study of CD8 T cells in ankylosing spondylitis. TCRdb used MiXCR to reprocess the 5' RACE reads, holding one entry per CDR3 protein. The sample includes 250,000 to 350,000 distinct CDR3 sequences, less than 25% seen only once; the top ten take under 4%. Sequencing used blood, either unsorted or a sorted T cell fraction (not recorded which). These receptors all stem from a female donor with ankylosing spondylitis or in good health (not recorded which). CDR3s include the opening cysteine and the closing phenylalanine or tryptophan. The D gene is left open where the match is weak. For some rows the clone size is stated as once, few or many, or as a class when expanded; others skip it.

CDR3: CASSPSGGMVYEQYF; DNA: TGTGCCAGCAGCCCATCTGGGGGGATGGTCTACGAGCAGTACTTC; J: TRBJ2-7; V: TRBV7-3; size: -; D: -
CDR3: CASSSPGQGYSPLHF; DNA: TGTGCCAGCAGCTCTCCGGGACAGGGATATTCACCCCTCCACTTT; J: TRBJ1-6; V: TRBV7-2; size: few; D: TRBD1
CDR3: CASSLGPLKRDAYEQYF; DNA: TGCGCCAGCAGCTTGGGCCCTTTGAAGCGGGACGCCTACGAGCAGTACTTC; J: TRBJ2-7; V: TRBV5-1; size: many; D: TRBD2
CDR3: CASSPTGEGTYGYTF; DNA: TGCGCCAGCAGCCCAACAGGCGAAGGTACCTATGGCTACACCTTC; J: TRBJ1-2; V: TRBV4-3; size: -; D: -
CDR3: CASVKEVGVNTEAFF; DNA: TGTGCCAGCGTTAAGGAGGTCGGGGTGAACACTGAAGCTTTCTTT; J: TRBJ1-1; V: TRBV2; size: -; D: -
CDR3: CASSPGTTWPLYEQYF; DNA: TGCGCCAGCAGCCCAGGGACTACTTGGCCCCTTTACGAGCAGTACTTC; J: TRBJ2-7; V: TRBV5-1; size: few; D: TRBD2
CDR3: CASSLRDMGFRNSPLHF; DNA: TGTGCCAGCAGTTTACGGGACATGGGATTTCGGAATTCACCCCTCCACTTT; J: TRBJ1-6; V: TRBV27; size: few; D: -
CDR3: CSVADNYGYTF; DNA: TGCAGCGTTGCTGACAACTATGGCTACACCTTC; J: TRBJ1-2; V: TRBV29-1; size: many; D: -
CDR3: CASSPRGQGSNQPQHF; DNA: TGTGCCAGCAGCCCGCGGGGACAGGGCAGCAATCAGCCCCAGCATTTT; J: TRBJ1-5; V: TRBV2; size: -; D: TRBD1
CDR3: CASSLVAQAGVRTDTQYF; DNA: TGTGCCAGCAGCTTGGTGGCCCAAGCGGGAGTACGCACAGATACGCAGTATTTT; J: TRBJ2-3; V: TRBV5-6; size: few; D: TRBD2
CDR3: CSARSTASRAHEQFF; DNA: TGCAGTGCGCGATCGACGGCTAGTCGGGCACATGAGCAGTTCTTC; J: TRBJ2-1; V: TRBV20-1; size: many; D: -
CDR3: CSVTGEAVEQFF; DNA: TGCAGCGTAACAGGGGAGGCGGTTGAGCAGTTCTTC; J: TRBJ2-1; V: TRBV29-1; size: few; D: -
CDR3: CSVVNRARYNEQFF; DNA: TGCAGCGTTGTTAACAGGGCACGATACAATGAGCAGTTCTTC; J: TRBJ2-1; V: TRBV29-1; size: -; D: -
CDR3: CASGRAGGWGETQYF; DNA: TGTGCTAGTGGCCGCGCCGGAGGATGGGGAGAGACCCAGTACTTC; J: TRBJ2-5; V: TRBV12-5; size: -; D: -
CDR3: CATSGVGDTQYF; DNA: TGTGCCACCAGTGGTGTTGGAGATACGCAGTATTTT; J: TRBJ2-3; V: TRBV24-1; size: many; D: -
CDR3: CATSRRTSGGGETQYF; DNA: TGTGCCACCAGCCGCAGGACTAGCGGAGGCGGAGAGACCCAGTACTTC; J: TRBJ2-5; V: TRBV15; size: few; D: TRBD2
CDR3: CASSPGLAEQFF; DNA: TGTGCCAGCAGCCCAGGGCTAGCGGAACAGTTCTTC; J: TRBJ2-1; V: TRBV7-2; size: -; D: TRBD2
CDR3: CASTAGASTDTQYF; DNA: TGTGCCAGTACGGCGGGGGCCAGCACAGATACGCAGTATTTT; J: TRBJ2-3; V: TRBV19; size: few; D: -
CDR3: CASSLGGTVRAGELFF; DNA: TGTGCCAGCAGCTTAGGAGGAACAGTTAGAGCCGGGGAGCTGTTTTTT; J: TRBJ2-2; V: TRBV7-2; size: few; D: -
CDR3: CASSPTKGEQETQYF; DNA: TGTGCCAGCAGCCCTACAAAGGGGGAGCAAGAGACCCAGTACTTC; J: TRBJ2-5; V: TRBV7-9; size: -; D: -
CDR3: CASSRGGEAFF; DNA: TGTGCCAGCAGTCGGGGGGGGGAAGCTTTCTTT; J: TRBJ1-1; V: TRBV12-3/TRBV12-4; size: -; D: -
CDR3: CASSQASVGGTDTQYF; DNA: TGTGCCAGCAGCCAAGCTAGCGTCGGGGGCACAGATACGCAGTATTTT; J: TRBJ2-3; V: TRBV4-2; size: -; D: -
CDR3: CSASKYEQFF; DNA: TGCAGTGCTAGCAAATACGAGCAGTTCTTC; J: TRBJ2-1; V: TRBV20-1; size: few; D: -